This T cell receptor (beta chain) was observed in a study of blood T cell repertoires in COVID-19. The overall study: Acute and convalescent COVID-19 specimens originated in the United States, Italy and Spain. Sample material is recorded as cDNA or gDNA derived from T cells, B-cell-depleted T cells, or PBMCs.

Germline lookup yields CDR1 SEHNR and CDR2 FQNEAQ (reference sequence). The CDR3 covers 16 residues. Trimming shortened V by 5 bases and J by 5 bases, and 21 bases separated the two germline ends. Measured with immunoSEQ multiplex PCR; TCRdb has only the in-frame clones, and not every one. This table holds around 39,000 clones, about nine tenths found once. The source material was peripheral blood. The receptor was isolated from a man aged 55 to 70 with active COVID-19. The chain joins TRBV7-9 to TRBJ1-1, with D tentatively TRBD1 (5 bases). The CDR3 nucleotides read TGTGCCAGCAGCCCTCCCGGGGGACCACTTGAAACTGAAGCTTTCTTT. It encodes CASSPPGGPLETEAFF.